This T cell receptor beta chain was identified during a study of cytomegalovirus exposure and HLA in healthy donors. Whole-study findings and limits: There were 150 or so TCR beta chains listed as cytomegalovirus-associated. It was only CMV serostatus that was available as immune exposure information.

Trimming pared 2 bases from V and 5 bases from J, leaving 16 bases between. Germline loops: CDR1 KGHSH, CDR2 LQKENI. This CDR3 has 15 amino acids. A remark on this clone: Its antigen is still unknown.

PCR was performed using 60 Vbeta and 13 Jbeta primers. The protocol was immunoSEQ multiplex PCR, while the TCRdb copy is restricted to in-frame clones and leaves out a portion. The repertoire holds approximately 110,000 clones, with more than 65% as singletons. Sequenced material: PBMCs. The rearrangement joins TRBV18 to TRBJ2-7; weak D call: TRBD2 (5 bases). This clonotype was sampled from a human donor in good health. CDR3 region: CASSPMAGSVHEQYF. CDR3 bases: TGTGCCAGCTCACCAATGGCGGGTAGCGTCCACGAGCAGTACTTC. Together with reference TRBV18 and TRBJ2-7, the CDR3 gives the full variable domain: NAGVMQNPRHLVRRRGQEARLRCSPMKGHSHVYWYRQLPEEGLKFMVYLQKENIIDESGMPKERFSAEFPKEGPSILRIQQVVRGDSAAYFCASSPMAGSVHEQYFGPGTRLTVT.